The source of this TCR beta chain is a study of T cells in Graves' hyperthyroidism and ophthalmopathy. Study-level results: Progression to ophthalmopathy was predicted a median of approximately seven months early.

In its sample, this clonotype was seen many times. The antigen is undetermined. Amplified regions were TCR beta CDR3 sequences from RNA transcripts. A set of HTBI primers served as the primers for a first-round RT-PCR of the TCR CDR3. TCRdb analysed the multiplex PCR reads with MiXCR anew, one entry per CDR3 protein. The sample holds 340,000 or so distinct CDR3 sequences, around a sixth seen once. Diagnostic assessment was based on clinical symptoms, serum thyroxine and TRAb, thyroid ultrasound and orbital computed tomography. CDR3 length: 15 amino acids. Trimming removed 4 bases from V and 10 bases from J; junction bases left unmatched: 8. Germline-derived CDR1 and CDR2 are SNHLY and FYNNEI.

The clonotype originates from a woman aged 45-65 years with Graves' hyperthyroidism. Sequencing used blood. The rearrangement joins TRBV2 to TRBJ1-6; 9 bases map to TRBD1. This CDR3 is CASSARGQGGSPLHF. DNA for the CDR3: TGTGCCAGCAGTGCGAGGGGACAGGGAGGATCACCCCTCCACTTT.